Reported below is one T cell receptor (beta chain). At cycle 4 day 1, cycle 7 day 1, and baseline, blood was sampled. This entry comes from a study of OX40 agonist ivuxolimab in advanced cancers. For the study at large: Males comprised roughly four fifths of the group, whose mean age was about 61 years (range 23 to 79). Partial responses occurred in Three dose-escalation patients, one with hepatocellular carcinoma and two with cutaneous melanoma.

The germline CDR1 and CDR2 sequences are MNHEY and SMNVEV (reference sequence). This CDR3 is built from 20 residues. Trimming stripped 2 bases from V and 1 base from J, with 24 bases between. Using immunoSEQ multiplex PCR, the repertoire was profiled, and TCRdb retains in-frame clones only, with some absent. The sample holds under 110,000 clones, 90% seen once. Sequencing was performed on CD4+ or CD8+ T cells sorted from blood, taken in a trial of the OX40 agonist ivuxolimab. The rearrangement joins TRBV27 to TRBJ1-5, with a weak D call TRBD1 (5 bases). The receptor comes from an adult with an advanced solid tumor such as melanoma, head and neck, liver or kidney cancer. As DNA, the CDR3 is TGTGCCAGCAGTTTACCTGACCCGCCCTATGCGAGGGACAGCAATCAGCCCCAGCATTTT. Protein sequence: CASSLPDPPYARDSNQPQHF.